The rows below give T cell receptor beta chains drawn from one sample of a study of OX40 agonist ivuxolimab in advanced cancers. TCRdb's copy holds only in-frame clones and misses some; the assay was immunoSEQ multiplex PCR. Of about 61,000 clones in the sample, 92% were seen once. Here the sequenced sample was CD4+ or CD8+ T cells sorted from blood, taken in a trial of the OX40 agonist ivuxolimab. The source is an adult with an advanced solid tumor such as melanoma, head and neck, liver or kidney cancer. The CDR3 runs from the conserved cysteine through the conserved F or W. The order of the fields is D gene, V gene, J gene, clone size, CDR3 protein, CDR3 DNA. A D gene is named only where the DNA matches it firmly. Only part of the rows carry a size: once, few, many, or a class if the clone is expanded.

D gene: -; V gene: TRBV6-5; J gene: TRBJ2-2; clone size: once; CDR3 protein: CASSYAGELFF; CDR3 DNA: TGTGCCAGCAGTTACGCCGGGGAGCTGTTTTTT
D gene: -; V gene: TRBV5-1; J gene: TRBJ2-1; clone size: -; CDR3 protein: CASSFYYNEQFF; CDR3 DNA: TGCGCCAGCAGCTTCTATTACAATGAGCAGTTCTTC
D gene: -; V gene: TRBV23-1; J gene: TRBJ2-1; clone size: -; CDR3 protein: CASSQPGQEQFF; CDR3 DNA: TGCGCCAGCAGTCAACCAGGACAGGAGCAGTTCTTC
D gene: -; V gene: TRBV6-6; J gene: TRBJ1-1; clone size: few; CDR3 protein: CASNQGYTEAFF; CDR3 DNA: TGTGCCAGCAATCAGGGTTACACTGAAGCTTTCTTT
D gene: -; V gene: TRBV19; J gene: TRBJ1-5; clone size: -; CDR3 protein: CASSITEGWWRNQPQHF; CDR3 DNA: TGTGCCAGTAGTATAACGGAAGGGTGGTGGCGCAATCAGCCCCAGCATTTT
D gene: -; V gene: TRBV6-6; J gene: TRBJ1-2; clone size: -; CDR3 protein: CASSYDSLYGYTF; CDR3 DNA: TGTGCCAGCAGTTACGACAGCCTCTATGGCTACACCTTC
D gene: -; V gene: TRBV4-3; J gene: TRBJ1-1; clone size: once; CDR3 protein: CASSHHVADITEAFF; CDR3 DNA: TGCGCCAGCAGCCACCATGTAGCAGACATCACTGAAGCTTTCTTT
D gene: -; V gene: TRBV5-8; J gene: TRBJ2-2; clone size: -; CDR3 protein: CASSPRASLPSGELFF; CDR3 DNA: TGTGCCAGCAGCCCAAGGGCCAGTCTACCGTCCGGGGAGCTGTTTTTT
D gene: -; V gene: TRBV11-3; J gene: TRBJ2-5; clone size: -; CDR3 protein: CASSLGGQETQYF; CDR3 DNA: TGTGCCAGCAGCTTAGGGGGACAAGAGACCCAGTACTTC
D gene: -; V gene: TRBV13; J gene: TRBJ1-5; clone size: -; CDR3 protein: CASSLHTRGPQHF; CDR3 DNA: TGTGCCAGCAGCCTCCATACCCGGGGGCCCCAGCATTTT
D gene: -; V gene: TRBV28; J gene: TRBJ1-5; clone size: -; CDR3 protein: CASSPTGMGQPQHF; CDR3 DNA: TGTGCCAGCAGTCCCACAGGGATGGGTCAGCCCCAGCATTTT
D gene: -; V gene: TRBV6-5; J gene: TRBJ1-2; clone size: once; CDR3 protein: CASSYSSGGYTF; CDR3 DNA: TGTGCCAGCAGTTACTCATCGGGTGGCTACACCTTC
D gene: -; V gene: TRBV16; J gene: TRBJ1-6; clone size: -; CDR3 protein: CASSADRPVINSPLHF; CDR3 DNA: TGTGCCAGCAGCGCCGACAGGCCCGTAATCAATTCACCCCTCCACTTT
D gene: -; V gene: TRBV28; J gene: TRBJ1-5; clone size: -; CDR3 protein: CASSLVRGYGSNQPQHF; CDR3 DNA: TGTGCCAGCAGTTTAGTCCGGGGATATGGAAGCAATCAGCCCCAGCATTTT
D gene: -; V gene: TRBV5-6; J gene: TRBJ1-5; clone size: -; CDR3 protein: CASSLRGNQPQHF; CDR3 DNA: TGTGCCAGCAGCTTGAGGGGTAATCAGCCCCAGCATTTT
D gene: -; V gene: TRBV16; J gene: TRBJ1-5; clone size: -; CDR3 protein: CASSQLGNNQPQHF; CDR3 DNA: TGTGCCAGCAGCCAATTAGGTAACAATCAGCCCCAGCATTTT
D gene: -; V gene: TRBV6-5; J gene: TRBJ2-2; clone size: -; CDR3 protein: CASSYGKNTGELFF; CDR3 DNA: TGTGCCAGCAGTTACGGCAAGAACACCGGGGAGCTGTTTTTT
D gene: -; V gene: TRBV2; J gene: TRBJ2-7; clone size: few; CDR3 protein: CASSEAGGLPGEQYF; CDR3 DNA: TGTGCCAGCAGTGAAGCGGGTGGGTTACCTGGCGAGCAGTACTTC
D gene: -; V gene: TRBV7-9; J gene: TRBJ2-1; clone size: -; CDR3 protein: CASSSDPDEQFF; CDR3 DNA: TGTGCCAGCAGCTCGGACCCCGATGAGCAGTTCTTC
D gene: TRBD1; V gene: TRBV9; J gene: TRBJ2-5; clone size: -; CDR3 protein: CASGTGGRETQYF; CDR3 DNA: TGTGCCAGTGGAACAGGGGGGCGCGAGACCCAGTACTTC
D gene: -; V gene: TRBV4-2; J gene: TRBJ2-1; clone size: -; CDR3 protein: CASSQELLSYNEQFF; CDR3 DNA: TGTGCCAGCAGCCAGGAACTATTGTCCTACAATGAGCAGTTCTTC
D gene: -; V gene: TRBV4-3; J gene: TRBJ1-6; clone size: -; CDR3 protein: CASSPGTKSYNSPLHF; CDR3 DNA: TGCGCCAGCAGCCCCGGGACAAAATCCTATAATTCACCCCTCCACTTT
D gene: TRBD2; V gene: TRBV11-2; J gene: TRBJ2-1; clone size: -; CDR3 protein: CASSPGLAKDFF; CDR3 DNA: TGTGCCAGCAGCCCCGGACTAGCAAAGGACTTCTTC
D gene: -; V gene: TRBV2; J gene: TRBJ2-1; clone size: -; CDR3 protein: CASSERGASSYNEQFF; CDR3 DNA: TGTGCCAGCAGTGAAAGGGGGGCGAGCTCCTACAATGAGCAGTTCTTC
D gene: -; V gene: TRBV6-5; J gene: TRBJ2-3; clone size: -; CDR3 protein: CASSYYGYLSTDTQYF; CDR3 DNA: TGTGCCAGCAGTTACTACGGCTATCTTAGCACAGATACGCAGTATTTT
D gene: TRBD1; V gene: TRBV19; J gene: TRBJ1-6; clone size: -; CDR3 protein: CASSIGQGLSPLHF; CDR3 DNA: TGTGCCAGTAGTATAGGACAGGGGTTATCACCCCTCCACTTT
D gene: -; V gene: TRBV27; J gene: TRBJ2-1; clone size: -; CDR3 protein: CASSLNVGNEQFF; CDR3 DNA: TGTGCCAGCAGTCTCAATGTGGGCAATGAGCAGTTCTTC
D gene: TRBD2; V gene: TRBV7-3; J gene: TRBJ2-1; clone size: -; CDR3 protein: CASSLIPSSGSEQFF; CDR3 DNA: TGTGCCAGCAGCTTAATCCCCTCTAGCGGGAGTGAGCAGTTCTTC
D gene: -; V gene: TRBV6-1; J gene: TRBJ1-3; clone size: -; CDR3 protein: CASSDRVAGNTIYF; CDR3 DNA: TGTGCCAGCAGTGACCGGGTAGCTGGAAACACCATATATTTT
D gene: -; V gene: TRBV27; J gene: TRBJ1-6; clone size: -; CDR3 protein: CASSFGRVNSPLHF; CDR3 DNA: TGTGCCAGCAGTTTCGGGCGAGTTAATTCACCCCTCCACTTT
D gene: -; V gene: TRBV25-1; J gene: TRBJ1-2; clone size: -; CDR3 protein: CASRDSSNYGYTF; CDR3 DNA: TGTGCCAGCAGGGACAGCTCTAACTATGGCTACACCTTC
D gene: TRBD2; V gene: TRBV5-6; J gene: TRBJ2-3; clone size: -; CDR3 protein: CASSFRREPDTQYF; CDR3 DNA: TGTGCCAGCAGCTTTCGGCGGGAGCCAGATACGCAGTATTTT
D gene: -; V gene: TRBV1; J gene: TRBJ2-3; clone size: -; CDR3 protein: CTSSQDPASGSLTTPTDTQYF; CDR3 DNA: TGCACCAGCAGCCAAGACCCGGCTAGCGGGAGCCTCACCACTCCCACAGATACGCAGTATTTT
D gene: -; V gene: TRBV4-3; J gene: TRBJ1-2; clone size: -; CDR3 protein: CASSQTGFYGYTF; CDR3 DNA: TGCGCCAGCAGCCAGACCGGATTTTATGGCTACACCTTC
D gene: -; V gene: TRBV4-3; J gene: TRBJ2-3; clone size: -; CDR3 protein: CASSQGRTDTQYF; CDR3 DNA: TGCGCCAGCAGCCAAGGAAGGACAGATACGCAGTATTTT
D gene: -; V gene: TRBV30; J gene: TRBJ1-6; clone size: -; CDR3 protein: CAWKMPGENSPLHF; CDR3 DNA: TGTGCCTGGAAAATGCCGGGGGAGAATTCACCCCTCCACTTT
D gene: -; V gene: TRBV28; J gene: TRBJ2-7; clone size: -; CDR3 protein: CASSLRESYEQYF; CDR3 DNA: TGTGCCAGCAGTTTACGGGAGTCCTACGAGCAGTACTTC
D gene: TRBD2; V gene: TRBV4-1; J gene: TRBJ2-7; clone size: -; CDR3 protein: CASSQERSGGAYEQYF; CDR3 DNA: TGCGCCAGCAGCCAAGAGAGGAGCGGGGGAGCCTACGAGCAGTACTTC
D gene: -; V gene: TRBV28; J gene: TRBJ1-3; clone size: -; CDR3 protein: CASCQSSGNTIYF; CDR3 DNA: TGTGCCAGCTGTCAGTCCTCTGGAAACACCATATATTTT
D gene: -; V gene: TRBV7-8; J gene: TRBJ1-1; clone size: once; CDR3 protein: CASSSERLMNTEAFF; CDR3 DNA: TGTGCCAGCAGCTCGGAGAGACTGATGAACACTGAAGCTTTCTTT
D gene: -; V gene: TRBV15; J gene: TRBJ1-1; clone size: -; CDR3 protein: CATSRRRATEAFF; CDR3 DNA: TGTGCCACCAGCCGGAGGAGGGCAACTGAAGCTTTCTTT
D gene: -; V gene: TRBV9; J gene: TRBJ2-1; clone size: -; CDR3 protein: CASSVTANEQFF; CDR3 DNA: TGTGCCAGCAGCGTAACGGCTAATGAGCAGTTCTTC
D gene: -; V gene: TRBV30; J gene: TRBJ2-1; clone size: -; CDR3 protein: CAWSVVQGNEQFF; CDR3 DNA: TGTGCCTGGAGTGTTGTACAGGGAAATGAGCAGTTCTTC
D gene: -; V gene: TRBV18; J gene: TRBJ2-1; clone size: once; CDR3 protein: CASSPGSVLGGNEQFF; CDR3 DNA: TGTGCCAGCTCACCAGGATCGGTTCTAGGGGGCAATGAGCAGTTCTTC
D gene: TRBD2; V gene: TRBV9; J gene: TRBJ2-7; clone size: -; CDR3 protein: CASSVVPSGGAGRQYF; CDR3 DNA: TGTGCCAGCAGCGTAGTTCCTAGCGGGGGGGCCGGGAGGCAGTACTTC
D gene: -; V gene: TRBV11-1; J gene: TRBJ1-1; clone size: -; CDR3 protein: CASSFTVNTEAFF; CDR3 DNA: TGTGCCAGCAGCTTTACGGTTAACACTGAAGCTTTCTTT
D gene: -; V gene: TRBV30; J gene: TRBJ2-7; clone size: -; CDR3 protein: CAWSVHSGWDEQYF; CDR3 DNA: TGTGCCTGGAGTGTTCACAGTGGTTGGGACGAGCAGTACTTC